These 14 T cell receptor beta chains were sequenced from one sample in a study of blood T cell repertoires in COVID-19. Assay used: immunoSEQ multiplex PCR; TCRdb lists only in-frame clones, some missing. The repertoire holds approximately 210,000 clones, around 83% seen once, with less than 3.5% in the top ten. Sequenced material: peripheral blood. Receptor source: a man between 45 and 60 years old with active or convalescent COVID-19.

The gene calls are TRBV28 and TRBJ1-2, with 10 bases fitting TRBD1. V dropped 5 bases and J dropped 7; count of bases not matched to a gene: 10. CDR1 is MDHEN, CDR2 SYDVKM, per germline. This CDR3 has 15 amino acids. The CDR3 DNA reads TGTGCCAGCAGTCGCCCCGTCGGGGACAGGGGTGGCTACACCTTC. This translates into CASSRPVGDRGGYTF.

This clone was detected a few times. J is TRBJ1-4 and V is TRBV2; tentatively, D is TRBD1 (5 bases). Germline V gene data show CDR1 as SNHLY and CDR2 as FYNNEI. The CDR3 is 14 residues long. Trimming left V 3 bases short and J 14 bases short, with 19 bases between. The CDR3 loop is CASSEGFQAPGLFF. CDR3 sequence (DNA): TGTGCCAGCAGTGAGGGATTCCAGGCCCCAGGGCTGTTTTTT.

The chain couples TRBV24-1 to TRBJ2-1; TRBD2 is a possible D gene (6 bases). The CDR3 spans 15 residues. V dropped 1 base and J dropped 3 bases, with 9 bases sitting between them. Germline-derived CDR1 and CDR2 are KGHDR and SFDVKD. The CDR3 nucleotides read TGTGCCACCAGTGATTTCGGGACTGTCTACAATGAGCAGTTCTTC. Its protein product is CATSDFGTVYNEQFF.

The chain recombines TRBV9 with TRBJ2-1; 10 bases agree with TRBD2. V trimming: 0 bases; J trimming: 1 base; junction bases outside the gene matches: 7. Germline-derived CDR1 and CDR2 are SGDLS and YYNGEE. The CDR3 is 18 residues long. The CDR3 sequence is CASSVVASGGPSYNEQFF. As DNA, the CDR3 is TGTGCCAGCAGCGTAGTGGCTAGCGGGGGCCCTTCCTACAATGAGCAGTTCTTC.

This chain connects TRBV11-2 to TRBJ2-7, with 9 bases identical to TRBD2. Looked up from germline, CDR1 is SGHAT and CDR2 is FQNNGV. With 0 bases clipped from V and 3 bases from J, the junction kept 12 bases outside the gene matches. The CDR3 is made up of 18 amino acids. CDR3 region: CASSLDLAGGAAFYEQYF. DNA for the CDR3: TGTGCCAGCAGCTTAGATCTGGCGGGAGGGGCCGCCTTCTACGAGCAGTACTTC.

The chain carries TRBV4-1 and TRBJ2-7; possible D gene TRBD2, 7 bases. Deletions cut 2 bases from V and 1 base from J, with 12 bases between. Germline V gene sequence: CDR1 MGHRA, CDR2 YSYEKL. The length of the CDR3 is 15 residues. In nucleotides, the CDR3 is TGCGCCAGCAGCCAACGGCGGGGGCCGTCCTACGAGCAGTACTTC. It translates to CASSQRRGPSYEQYF.

The chain employs TRBV4-3 and TRBJ2-3; TRBD2 matches 10 bases. Per the germline V gene, CDR1 is LGHNA and CDR2 is YSLEER. Losses at the gene ends were 3 bases for V and 4 bases for J; bases not matched to a gene: 13. The CDR3 covers 18 residues. CDR3 in DNA: TGCGCCAGCAGCCATCACTCCCCAACTAGCGGGGCGGCAGATACGCAGTATTTT. Protein product: CASSHHSPTSGAADTQYF.

The chain combines TRBV29-1 with TRBJ2-3; 11 nucleotides match TRBD2. V trimming: 6 bases; J trimming: 2 bases; junction bases outside the gene matches: 13. This CDR3 has 17 residues. Germline V gene lookup returns CDR1 SQVTM and CDR2 ANQGSEA. The CDR3 nucleotides are TGCAGCGTCCCGGGACTAGCGGATTTATATTCCACAGATACGCAGTATTTT. It codes for CSVPGLADLYSTDTQYF.

This clone showed up just a few times. This chain connects TRBV5-6 to TRBJ1-5; 8 bases match TRBD1. V shed 4 bases and J 13 bases; nucleotides not matched to a gene: 7. This CDR3 is built from 12 residues. Germline V gene lookup returns CDR1 SGHDT and CDR2 YYEEEE. CDR3 sequence (DNA): TGTGCCAGCAGCCTTGGGGACAGGACGCAGCATTTT. Amino acids: CASSLGDRTQHF. The full variable domain, in which reference TRBV5-6 and TRBJ1-5 provide the parts outside the CDR3, is DAGVTQSPTHLIKTRGQQVTLRCSPKSGHDTVSWYQQALGQGPQFIFQYYEEEERQRGNFPDRFSGHQFPNYSSELNVNALLLGDSALYLCASSLGDRTQHFGDGTRLSIL.

The chain links TRBV5-6 to TRBJ1-5; D gene ambiguous. The CDR3 is 16 residues long. V lost 1 base, J lost 5 bases, and 16 bases lay in between. From germline, CDR1 is SGHDT and CDR2 YYEEEE. The CDR3 DNA reads TGTGCCAGCAGCTTGCGGACTATACCCGAGGATCAGCCCCAGCATTTT. This encodes CASSLRTIPEDQPQHF.

The chain employs TRBV7-9 and TRBJ1-2, with TRBD1 identical over 9 bases. This CDR3 has 15 amino acids. The junction had 8 bases not matched to a gene; V was cut back by 3 bases and J by 6 bases. CDR1 is SEHNR, CDR2 FQNEAQ, per germline (reference sequence). This CDR3 reads CASSFGGTGTDGYTF. CDR3 in DNA: TGTGCCAGCAGCTTCGGGGGGACAGGGACTGATGGCTACACCTTC.

V and J are TRBV3-1 (or the pseudogene TRBV3-2) and TRBJ2-6; 10 nucleotides agree with TRBD1. Germline assignment: CDR1 LGHDT and CDR2 YNNKEL (reference sequence). V was pared by 4 bases and J by 3 bases, with 12 bases of the junction left unmatched. The CDR3 contains 19 residues. The CDR3 nucleotides read TGTGCCAGCAGCCCCCGGCTGGGGACAGGGGTGCTTGGGGCCAACGTCCTGACTTTC. Protein sequence: CASSPRLGTGVLGANVLTF.

The rearrangement joins TRBV6-6 to TRBJ2-7; 8 bases agree with TRBD1. In germline, CDR1 is MNHNY, CDR2 SVGAGI (reference sequence). CDR3 length: 13 amino acids. Trimming removed 8 bases from V and 4 bases from J; junction bases left unmatched: 7. The CDR3 sequence is CASAWDRWYEQYF. DNA for the CDR3: TGTGCCAGCGCTTGGGACAGGTGGTACGAGCAGTACTTC.

This chain uses TRBV5-1 with TRBJ2-3; TRBD2 agrees at 12 bases. V was clipped by 3 bases and J by 3 bases; unmatched bases: 14. This CDR3 contains 19 residues. Germline V gene data show CDR1 as SGHRS and CDR2 as YFSETQ. The CDR3, as DNA: TGCGCCAGCAGCTCGCGAGGACTAGCGGGAAGTCGGTTTACAGATACGCAGTATTTT. Protein sequence: CASSSRGLAGSRFTDTQYF.